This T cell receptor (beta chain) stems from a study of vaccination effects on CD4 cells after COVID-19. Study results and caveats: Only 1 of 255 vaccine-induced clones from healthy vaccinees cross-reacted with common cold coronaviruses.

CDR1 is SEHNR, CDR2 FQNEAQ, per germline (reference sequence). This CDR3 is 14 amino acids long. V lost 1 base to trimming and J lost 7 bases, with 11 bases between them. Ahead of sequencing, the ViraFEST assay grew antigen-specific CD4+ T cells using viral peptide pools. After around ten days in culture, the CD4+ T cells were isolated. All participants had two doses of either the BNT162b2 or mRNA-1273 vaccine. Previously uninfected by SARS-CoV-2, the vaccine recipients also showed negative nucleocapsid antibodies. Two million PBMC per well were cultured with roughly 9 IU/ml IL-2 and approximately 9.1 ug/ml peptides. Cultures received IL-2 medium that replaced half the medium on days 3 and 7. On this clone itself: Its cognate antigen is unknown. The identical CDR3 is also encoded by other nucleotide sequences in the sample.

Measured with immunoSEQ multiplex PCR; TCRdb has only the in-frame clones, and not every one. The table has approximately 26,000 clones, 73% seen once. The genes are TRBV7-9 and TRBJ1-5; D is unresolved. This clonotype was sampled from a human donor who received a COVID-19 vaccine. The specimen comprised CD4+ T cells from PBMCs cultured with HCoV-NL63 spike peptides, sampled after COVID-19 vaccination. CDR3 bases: TGTGCCAGCAGCTTAGGGGGAGGAAACCAGCCCCAGCATTTT. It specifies CASSLGGGNQPQHF.